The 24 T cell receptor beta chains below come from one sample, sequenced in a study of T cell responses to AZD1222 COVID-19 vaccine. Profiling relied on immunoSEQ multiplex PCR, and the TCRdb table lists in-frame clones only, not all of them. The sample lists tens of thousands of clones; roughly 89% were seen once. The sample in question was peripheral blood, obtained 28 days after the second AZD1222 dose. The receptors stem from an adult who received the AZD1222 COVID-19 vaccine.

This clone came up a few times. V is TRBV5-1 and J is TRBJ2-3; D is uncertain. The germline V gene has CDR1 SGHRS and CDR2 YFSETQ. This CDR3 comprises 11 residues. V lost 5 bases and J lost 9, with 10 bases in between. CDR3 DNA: TGCGCCAGCAGGTCTGGTAGGACGCAGTATTTT. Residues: CASRSGRTQYF.

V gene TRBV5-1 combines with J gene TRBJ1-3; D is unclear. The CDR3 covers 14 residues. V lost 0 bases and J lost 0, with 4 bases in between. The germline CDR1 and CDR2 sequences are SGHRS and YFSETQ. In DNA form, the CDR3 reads TGCGCCAGCAGCTTGGACGGCTCTGGAAACACCATATATTTT. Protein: CASSLDGSGNTIYF.

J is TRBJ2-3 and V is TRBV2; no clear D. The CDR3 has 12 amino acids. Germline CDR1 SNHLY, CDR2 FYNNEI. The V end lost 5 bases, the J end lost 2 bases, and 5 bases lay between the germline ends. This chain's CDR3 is CASSYHTDTQYF. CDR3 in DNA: TGTGCCAGCAGTTACCACACAGATACGCAGTATTTT.

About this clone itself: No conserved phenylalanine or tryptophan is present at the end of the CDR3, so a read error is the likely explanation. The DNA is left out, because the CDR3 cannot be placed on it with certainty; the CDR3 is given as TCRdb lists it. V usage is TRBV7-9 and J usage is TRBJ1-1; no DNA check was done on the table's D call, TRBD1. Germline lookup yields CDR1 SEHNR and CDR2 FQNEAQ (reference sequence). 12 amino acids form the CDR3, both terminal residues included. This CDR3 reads CASSLRDIPLVL.

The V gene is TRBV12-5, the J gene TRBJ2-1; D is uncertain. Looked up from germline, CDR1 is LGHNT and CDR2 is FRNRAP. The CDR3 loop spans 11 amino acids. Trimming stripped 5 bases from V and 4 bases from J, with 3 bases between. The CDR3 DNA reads TGTGCTAGTGGTCATTACAATGAGCAGTTCTTC. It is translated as CASGHYNEQFF.

The DNA of the CDR3 is TGTGCCAGCAGCCGTTCCGACACTTCCTATGGCTACACCTTC. Protein sequence: CASSRSDTSYGYTF. This chain uses TRBV11-1 with TRBJ1-2; D unclear. Germline CDR1 SGHAT, CDR2 FQDESV (reference sequence). This CDR3 is built from 14 residues. The V end was cut by 5 bases, the J end by 4 bases, with 14 bases between.

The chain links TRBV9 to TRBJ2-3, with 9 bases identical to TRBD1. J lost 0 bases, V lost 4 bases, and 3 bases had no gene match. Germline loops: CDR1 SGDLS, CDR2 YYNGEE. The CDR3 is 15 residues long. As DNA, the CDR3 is TGTGCCAGCAGCCCCGGGACAGGGAGCACAGATACGCAGTATTTT. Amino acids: CASSPGTGSTDTQYF.

The CDR3 reads CASSGLYTDTQYF. CDR3 in DNA: TGTGCCAGCAGCGGTCTTTACACAGATACGCAGTATTTT. J is TRBJ2-3 and V is TRBV7-9; D is uncertain. This CDR3 region has 13 residues. With 5 bases removed from V and 2 bases from J, the gap between germline ends came to 8 bases. The germline V gene has CDR1 SEHNR and CDR2 FQNEAQ (reference sequence). Full variable domain (missing parts from reference TRBV7-9 and TRBJ2-3): DTGVSQNPRHKITKRGQNVTFRCDPISEHNRLYWYRQTLGQGPEFLTYFQNEAQLEKSRLLSDRFSAERPKGSFSTLEIQRTEQGDSAMYLCASSGLYTDTQYFGPGTRLTVL.

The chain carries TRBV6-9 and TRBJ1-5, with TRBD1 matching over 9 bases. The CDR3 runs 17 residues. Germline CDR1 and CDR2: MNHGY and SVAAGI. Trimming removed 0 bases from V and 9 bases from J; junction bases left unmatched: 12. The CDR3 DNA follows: TGTGCCAGCAGTTATTCCCGGGACAGGGTCTTGTCTCTGCCCCAGCATTTT. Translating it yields CASSYSRDRVLSLPQHF.

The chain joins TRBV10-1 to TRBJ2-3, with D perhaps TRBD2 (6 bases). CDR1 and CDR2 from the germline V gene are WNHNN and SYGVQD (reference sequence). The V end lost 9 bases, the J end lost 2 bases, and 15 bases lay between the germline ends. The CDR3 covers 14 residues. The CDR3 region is CASAIGGSTDTQYF. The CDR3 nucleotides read TGCGCCAGTGCTATTGGGGGGTCCACAGATACGCAGTATTTT.

The CDR3 coding sequence is TGTGCCAGCTATCGGGACAGGGATTTTAACGAGCAGTACTTC. It translates to CASYRDRDFNEQYF. V and J are TRBV7-8 and TRBJ2-7, with 9 bases that match TRBD1. Germline V CDR1 and CDR2: SGHVS, FQNEAQ. V was pared by 8 bases and J by 5 bases, with 10 bases of the junction left unmatched. The CDR3 runs to 14 residues.

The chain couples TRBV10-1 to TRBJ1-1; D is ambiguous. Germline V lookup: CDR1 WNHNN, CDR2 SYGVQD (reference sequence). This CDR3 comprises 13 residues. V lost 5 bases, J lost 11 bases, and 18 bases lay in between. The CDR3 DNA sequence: TGCGCCAGCAGTCTATCTCAGACCGACTTTGCTTTCTTT. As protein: CASSLSQTDFAFF.

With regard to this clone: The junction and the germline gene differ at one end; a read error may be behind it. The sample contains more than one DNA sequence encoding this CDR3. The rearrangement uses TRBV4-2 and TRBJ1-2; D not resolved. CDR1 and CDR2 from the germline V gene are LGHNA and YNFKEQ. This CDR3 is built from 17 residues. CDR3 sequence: CASSQDMAPQPPYGYTF. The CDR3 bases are TGTGCCAGCAGTCAAGATATGGCCCCTCAGCCGCCCTATGGCTACACCTTC.

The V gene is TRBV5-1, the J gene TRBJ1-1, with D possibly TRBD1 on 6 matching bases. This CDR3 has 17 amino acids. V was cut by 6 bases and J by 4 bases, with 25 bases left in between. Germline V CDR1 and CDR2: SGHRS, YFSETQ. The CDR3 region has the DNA TGCGCCAGCACCGAGGGTGCAGGGGCTCAGGTGGGCACTGAAGCTTTCTTT. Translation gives CASTEGAGAQVGTEAFF.

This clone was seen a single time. CDR3 nucleotides: TGTGCCAGCTCACCACGACGGGGAATCGACTTGGATGAGCAGTTCTTC. Its protein is CASSPRRGIDLDEQFF. The gene calls are TRBV18 and TRBJ2-1; tentative D call: TRBD2 (5 bases). Trimming stripped 1 base from V and 8 bases from J, with 18 bases between. The CDR3 has 16 amino acids. Germline V gives CDR1 KGHSH, CDR2 LQKENI.

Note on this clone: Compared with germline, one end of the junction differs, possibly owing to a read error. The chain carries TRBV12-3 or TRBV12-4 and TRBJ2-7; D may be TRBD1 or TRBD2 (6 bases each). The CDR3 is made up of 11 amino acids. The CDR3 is CASSLRGTPQF. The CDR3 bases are TGTGCCAGCAGTTTAAGGGGGACTCCTCAGTTC.

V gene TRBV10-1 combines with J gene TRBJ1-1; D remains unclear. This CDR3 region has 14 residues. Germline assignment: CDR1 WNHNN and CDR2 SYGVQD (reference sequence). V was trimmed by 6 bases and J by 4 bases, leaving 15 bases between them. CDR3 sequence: CASREDRGSTEAFF. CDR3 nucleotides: TGCGCCAGCAGGGAGGATCGTGGGTCCACTGAAGCTTTCTTT.

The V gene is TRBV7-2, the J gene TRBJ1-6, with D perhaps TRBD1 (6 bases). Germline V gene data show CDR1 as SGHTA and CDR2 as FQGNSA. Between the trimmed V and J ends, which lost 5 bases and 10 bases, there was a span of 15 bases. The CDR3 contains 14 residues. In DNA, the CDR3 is TGTGCCAGCAGCCCGCCCCCAGGGGCATCACCCCTCCACTTT. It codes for CASSPPPGASPLHF.

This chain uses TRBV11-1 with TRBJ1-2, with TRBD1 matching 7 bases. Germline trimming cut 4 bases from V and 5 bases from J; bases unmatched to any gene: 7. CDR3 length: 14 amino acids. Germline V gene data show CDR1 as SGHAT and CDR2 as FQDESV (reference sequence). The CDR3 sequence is CASSSSGQNYGYTF. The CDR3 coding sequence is TGTGCCAGCAGCTCATCGGGACAGAATTATGGCTACACCTTC.

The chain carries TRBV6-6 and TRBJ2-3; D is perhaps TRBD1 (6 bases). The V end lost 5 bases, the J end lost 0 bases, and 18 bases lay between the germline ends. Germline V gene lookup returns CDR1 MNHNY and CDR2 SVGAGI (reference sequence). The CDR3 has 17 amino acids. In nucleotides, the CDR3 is TGTGCCAGCAGTCCTCCTCACGGACAGCCTAGCACAGATACGCAGTATTTT. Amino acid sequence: CASSPPHGQPSTDTQYF.

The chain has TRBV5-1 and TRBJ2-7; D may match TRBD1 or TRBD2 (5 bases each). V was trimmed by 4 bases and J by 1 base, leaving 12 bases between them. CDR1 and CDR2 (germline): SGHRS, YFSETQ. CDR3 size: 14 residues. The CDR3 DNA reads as TGCGCCAGCAGCCAACCATGGGGGTCCTACGAGCAGTACTTC. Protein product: CASSQPWGSYEQYF. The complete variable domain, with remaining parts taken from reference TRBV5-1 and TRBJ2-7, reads KAGVTQTPRYLIKTRGQQVTLSCSPISGHRSVSWYQQTPGQGLQFLFEYFSETQRNKGNFPGRFSGRQFSNSRSEMNVSTLELGDSALYLCASSQPWGSYEQYFGPGTRLTVT.

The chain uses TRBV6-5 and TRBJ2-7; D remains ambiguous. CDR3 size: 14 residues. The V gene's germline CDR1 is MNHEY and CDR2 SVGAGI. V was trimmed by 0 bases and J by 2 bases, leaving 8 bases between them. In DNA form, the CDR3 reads TGTGCCAGCAGTTACTCGAGTCAGGCCTACGAGCAGTACTTC. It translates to CASSYSSQAYEQYF.

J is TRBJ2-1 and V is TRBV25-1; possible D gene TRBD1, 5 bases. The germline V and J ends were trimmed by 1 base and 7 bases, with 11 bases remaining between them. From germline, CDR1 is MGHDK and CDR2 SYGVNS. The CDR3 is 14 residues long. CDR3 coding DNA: TGTGCCAGCAGTGAATTCAAGGGGTTAAATGAGCAGTTCTTC. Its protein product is CASSEFKGLNEQFF.

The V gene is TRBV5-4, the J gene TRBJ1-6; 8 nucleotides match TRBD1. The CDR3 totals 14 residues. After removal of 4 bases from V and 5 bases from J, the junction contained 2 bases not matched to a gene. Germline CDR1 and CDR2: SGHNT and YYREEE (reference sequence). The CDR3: CASSPGQDNSPLHF. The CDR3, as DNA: TGTGCCAGCAGCCCGGGACAGGATAATTCACCCCTCCACTTT.